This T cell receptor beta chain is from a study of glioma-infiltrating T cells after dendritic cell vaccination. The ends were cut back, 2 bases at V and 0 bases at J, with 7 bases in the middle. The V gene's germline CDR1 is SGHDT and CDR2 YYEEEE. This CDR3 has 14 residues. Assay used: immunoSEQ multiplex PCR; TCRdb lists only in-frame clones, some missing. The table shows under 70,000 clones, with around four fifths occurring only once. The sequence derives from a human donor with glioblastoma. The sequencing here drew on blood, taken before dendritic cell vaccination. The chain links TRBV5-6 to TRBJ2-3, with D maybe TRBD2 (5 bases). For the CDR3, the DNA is TGTGCCAGCAGCTTCTCGGGGAGCACAGATACGCAGTATTTT. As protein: CASSFSGSTDTQYF.